This T cell receptor beta chain was found in a study of T cells in women clearing cervical HPV infection. Overall study context: Controls gave blood once infection was undetectable; cases at lesion identification. For cases, blood was sampled a median 149 days after lesion detection, interquartile range about 90 to 230 days.

V shed 6 bases and J shed 0 bases, with 10 bases lying between them. The CDR3 runs to 14 residues. Germline V gives CDR1 SEHNR, CDR2 FQNEAQ (reference sequence). Profiling relied on immunoSEQ multiplex PCR, and the TCRdb table lists in-frame clones only, not all of them. The sample is made up of 29,000 or so clones, and the top ten hold approximately 3% of it. On this clone: The read ends 3 residues early relative to the CDR3; the germline J gene fills the gap.

V and J are TRBV7-9 and TRBJ2-3; D is possibly TRBD2 (6 bases). This TCR derives from a woman aged 18 to 75 with a cervical HPV16 infection that either progressed to CIN3+ or cleared (not recorded which). Sequenced material: blood buffy coat. The CDR3 loop reads CASREAGSTDTQYF. The covered CDR3 bases are TGTGCCAGCAGGGAGGCGGGGAGCACAGATACG.